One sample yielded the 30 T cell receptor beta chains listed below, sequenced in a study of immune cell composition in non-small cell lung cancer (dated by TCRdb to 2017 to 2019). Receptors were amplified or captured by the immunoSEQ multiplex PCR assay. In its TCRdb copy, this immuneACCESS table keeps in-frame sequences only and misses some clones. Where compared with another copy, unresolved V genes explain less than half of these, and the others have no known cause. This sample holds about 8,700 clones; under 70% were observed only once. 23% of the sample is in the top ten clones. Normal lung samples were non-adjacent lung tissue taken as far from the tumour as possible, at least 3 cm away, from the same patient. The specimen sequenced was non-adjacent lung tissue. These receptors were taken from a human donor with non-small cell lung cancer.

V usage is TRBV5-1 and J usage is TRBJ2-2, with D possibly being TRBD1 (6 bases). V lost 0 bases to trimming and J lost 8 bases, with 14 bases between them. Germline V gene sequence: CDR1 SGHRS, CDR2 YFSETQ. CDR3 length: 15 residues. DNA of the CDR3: TGCGCCAGCAGCTTGGTATCTACAGGGTCAGGGGAGCTGTTTTTT. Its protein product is CASSLVSTGSGELFF.

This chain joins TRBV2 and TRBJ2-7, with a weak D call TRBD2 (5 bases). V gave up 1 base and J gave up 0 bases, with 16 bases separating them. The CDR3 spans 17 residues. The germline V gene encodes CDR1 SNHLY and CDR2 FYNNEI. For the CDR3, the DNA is TGTGCCAGCAGTGAAGGATGGGAGTTGAAGGCCTCCTACGAGCAGTACTTC. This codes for CASSEGWELKASYEQYF.

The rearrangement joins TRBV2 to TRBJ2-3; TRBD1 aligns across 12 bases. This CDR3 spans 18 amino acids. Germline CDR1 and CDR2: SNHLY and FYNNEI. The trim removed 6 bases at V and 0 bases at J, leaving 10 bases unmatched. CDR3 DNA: TGTGCCAGCAGCGCCGGGACAGGGGGCCCTCCTAGCACAGATACGCAGTATTTT. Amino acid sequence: CASSAGTGGPPSTDTQYF.

In DNA, the CDR3 is TGCGCCAGCAGCCAGATCCGGACTAGCGGGGGGTACTCCTACAATGAGCAGTTCTTC. It specifies CASSQIRTSGGYSYNEQFF. The chain recombines TRBV5-1 with TRBJ2-1; 14 bases align to TRBD2. Germline V lookup: CDR1 SGHRS, CDR2 YFSETQ. V lost 4 bases and J lost 0; bases outside the gene matches: 9. The CDR3 is 19 amino acids.

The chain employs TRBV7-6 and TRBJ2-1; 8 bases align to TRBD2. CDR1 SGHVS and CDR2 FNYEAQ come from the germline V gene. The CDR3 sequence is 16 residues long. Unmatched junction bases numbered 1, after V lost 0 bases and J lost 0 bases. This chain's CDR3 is CASSLAAGGSYNEQFF. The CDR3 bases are TGTGCCAGCAGCTTAGCGGCGGGGGGCTCCTACAATGAGCAGTTCTTC.

CDR3 DNA sequence: TGTGCCAGCAGGGACGGGAGGACTAGCAATCAGCCCCAGCATTTT. Its translation is CASRDGRTSNQPQHF. This chain connects TRBV6-5 to TRBJ1-5; D remains unclear. Germline V lookup: CDR1 MNHEY, CDR2 SVGAGI. This CDR3 is built from 15 residues. V was clipped by 6 bases and J by 0 bases, with 12 bases between them.

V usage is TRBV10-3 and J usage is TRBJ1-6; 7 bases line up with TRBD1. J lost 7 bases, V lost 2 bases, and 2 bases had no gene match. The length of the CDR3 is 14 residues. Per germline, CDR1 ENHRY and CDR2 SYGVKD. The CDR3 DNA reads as TGTGCCATCAGTGAGACAGGGGACAATTCACCCCTCCACTTT. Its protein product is CAISETGDNSPLHF.

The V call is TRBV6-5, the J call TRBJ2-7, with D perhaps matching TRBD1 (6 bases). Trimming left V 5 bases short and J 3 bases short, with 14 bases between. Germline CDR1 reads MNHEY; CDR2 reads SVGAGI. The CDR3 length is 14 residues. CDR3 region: CASSEGDTLYEQYF. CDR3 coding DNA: TGTGCCAGCAGTGAAGGGGACACCCTCTACGAGCAGTACTTC.

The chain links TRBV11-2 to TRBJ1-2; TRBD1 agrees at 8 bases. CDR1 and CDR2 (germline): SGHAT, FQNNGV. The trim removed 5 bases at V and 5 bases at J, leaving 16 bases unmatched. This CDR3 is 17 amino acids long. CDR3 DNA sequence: TGTGCCAGCAGCCCAAGGGTGGGGGCACAGGGGGTTTATGGCTACACCTTC. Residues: CASSPRVGAQGVYGYTF. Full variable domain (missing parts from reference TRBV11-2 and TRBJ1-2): EAGVAQSPRYKIIEKRQSVAFWCNPISGHATLYWYQQILGQGPKLLIQFQNNGVVDDSQLPKDRFSAERLKGVDSTLKIQPAKLEDSAVYLCASSPRVGAQGVYGYTFGSGTRLTVV.

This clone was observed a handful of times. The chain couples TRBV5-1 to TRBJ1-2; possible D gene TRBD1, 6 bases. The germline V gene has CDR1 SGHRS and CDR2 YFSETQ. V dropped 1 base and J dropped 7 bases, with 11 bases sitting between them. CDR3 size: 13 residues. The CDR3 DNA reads TGCGCCAGCAGCTTGACAGGGCCTCTTGGCTACACCTTC. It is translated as CASSLTGPLGYTF.

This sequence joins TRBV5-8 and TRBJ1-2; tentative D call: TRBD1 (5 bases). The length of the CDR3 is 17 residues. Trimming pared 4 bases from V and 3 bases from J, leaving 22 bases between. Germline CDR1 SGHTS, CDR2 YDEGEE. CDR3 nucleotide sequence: TGTGCCAGCAGCCCCCAGGGCTGGCGGATCTGGGACTATGGCTACACCTTC. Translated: CASSPQGWRIWDYGYTF.

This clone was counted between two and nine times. The CDR3 DNA follows: TGTGCCAGTAGTACGGGACTTTGGGGTGAAGCTTTCTTT. Protein sequence: CASSTGLWGEAFF. The chain carries TRBV19 and TRBJ1-1; weak D call: TRBD1 (5 bases). From germline, CDR1 is LNHDA and CDR2 SQIVND (reference sequence). Trimming left V 4 bases short and J 7 bases short, with 13 bases between. The CDR3 covers 13 residues.

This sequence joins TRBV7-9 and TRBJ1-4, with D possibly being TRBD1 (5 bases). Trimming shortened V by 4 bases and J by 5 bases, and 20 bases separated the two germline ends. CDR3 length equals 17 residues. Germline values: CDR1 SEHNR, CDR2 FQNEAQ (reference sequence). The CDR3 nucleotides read TGTGCCAGCAGCTCAGATGAAACAGGATCGATAAATGAAAAACTGTTTTTT. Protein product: CASSSDETGSINEKLFF.

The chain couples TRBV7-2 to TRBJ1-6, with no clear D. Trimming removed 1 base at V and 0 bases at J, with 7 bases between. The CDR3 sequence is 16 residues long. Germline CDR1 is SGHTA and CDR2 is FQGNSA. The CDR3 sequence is CASSLGESSYNSPLHF. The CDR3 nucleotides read TGTGCCAGCAGCTTAGGGGAGAGCTCCTATAATTCACCCCTCCACTTT.

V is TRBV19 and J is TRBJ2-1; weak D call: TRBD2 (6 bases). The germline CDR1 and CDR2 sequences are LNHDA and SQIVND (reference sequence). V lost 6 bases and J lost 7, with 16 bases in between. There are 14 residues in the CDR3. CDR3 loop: CASRTRGYSNEQFF. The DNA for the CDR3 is TGTGCCAGTAGGACTAGGGGCTATAGTAATGAGCAGTTCTTC.

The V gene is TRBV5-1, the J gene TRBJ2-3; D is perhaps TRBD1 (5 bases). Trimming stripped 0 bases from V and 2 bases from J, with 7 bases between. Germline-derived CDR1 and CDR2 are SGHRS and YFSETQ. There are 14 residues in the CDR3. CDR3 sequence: CASSLDRYTDTQYF. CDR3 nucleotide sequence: TGCGCCAGCAGCTTGGACAGGTACACAGATACGCAGTATTTT.

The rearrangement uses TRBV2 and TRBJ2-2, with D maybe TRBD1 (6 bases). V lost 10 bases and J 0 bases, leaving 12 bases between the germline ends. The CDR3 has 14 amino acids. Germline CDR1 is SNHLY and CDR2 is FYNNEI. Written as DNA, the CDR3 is TGTGCCATCACGGACAGCGCGAACACCGGGGAGCTGTTTTTT. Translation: CAITDSANTGELFF.

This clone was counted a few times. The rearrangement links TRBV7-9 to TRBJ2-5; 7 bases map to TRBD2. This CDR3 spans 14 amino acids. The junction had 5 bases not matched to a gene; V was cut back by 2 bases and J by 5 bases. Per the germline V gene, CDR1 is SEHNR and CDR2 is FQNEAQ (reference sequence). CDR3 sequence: CASSLSGGQETQYF. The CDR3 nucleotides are TGTGCCAGCAGCTTATCGGGGGGTCAGGAGACCCAGTACTTC.

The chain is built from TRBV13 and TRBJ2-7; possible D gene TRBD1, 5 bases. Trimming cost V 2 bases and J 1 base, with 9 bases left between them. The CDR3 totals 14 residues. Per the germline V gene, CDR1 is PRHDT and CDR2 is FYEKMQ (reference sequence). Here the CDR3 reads CASSLYRQSYEQYF. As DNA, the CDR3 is TGTGCCAGCAGCTTATACCGACAGTCCTACGAGCAGTACTTC.

The CDR3 DNA reads as TGTGCCATCAGTCAGGGCCTTGCCCCTGAAGCTTTCTTT. Protein product: CAISQGLAPEAFF. V gene TRBV10-3 combines with J gene TRBJ1-1, with a tentative D call TRBD1 (5 bases). Trimming stripped 5 bases from V and 6 bases from J, with 13 bases between. Germline CDR1 ENHRY, CDR2 SYGVKD. The CDR3 loop spans 13 amino acids.

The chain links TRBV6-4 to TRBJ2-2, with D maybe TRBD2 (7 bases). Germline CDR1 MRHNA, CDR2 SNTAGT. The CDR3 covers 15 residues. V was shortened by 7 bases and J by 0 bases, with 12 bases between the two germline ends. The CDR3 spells CASKRDTANTGELFF. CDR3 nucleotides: TGTGCCAGCAAGCGGGACACTGCGAACACCGGGGAGCTGTTTTTT.

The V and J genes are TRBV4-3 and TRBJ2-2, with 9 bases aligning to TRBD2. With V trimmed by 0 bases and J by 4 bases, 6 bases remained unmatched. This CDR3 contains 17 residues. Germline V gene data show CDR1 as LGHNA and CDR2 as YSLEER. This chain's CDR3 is CASSQDRRGGSTGELFF. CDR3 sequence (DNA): TGCGCCAGCAGCCAAGATCGGCGGGGGGGCAGCACCGGGGAGCTGTTTTTT.

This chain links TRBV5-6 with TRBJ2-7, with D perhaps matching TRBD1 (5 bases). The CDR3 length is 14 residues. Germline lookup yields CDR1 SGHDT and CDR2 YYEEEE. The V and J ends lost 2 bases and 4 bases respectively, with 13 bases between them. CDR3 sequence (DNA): TGTGCCAGCAGCTTAGGGCAATCAGGGTACGAGCAGTACTTC. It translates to CASSLGQSGYEQYF.

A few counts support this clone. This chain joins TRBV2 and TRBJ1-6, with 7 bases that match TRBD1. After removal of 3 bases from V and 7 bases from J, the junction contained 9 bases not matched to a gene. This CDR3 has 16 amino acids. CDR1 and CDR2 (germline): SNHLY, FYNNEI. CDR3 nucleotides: TGTGCCAGCAGTGATCCACTGGGACAGACCAATTCACCCCTCCACTTT. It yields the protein CASSDPLGQTNSPLHF.

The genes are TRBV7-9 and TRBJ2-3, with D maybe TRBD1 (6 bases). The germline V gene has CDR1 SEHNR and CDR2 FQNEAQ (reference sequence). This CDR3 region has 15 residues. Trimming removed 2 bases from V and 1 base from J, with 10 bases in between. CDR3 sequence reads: CASSLQGKGTDTQYF. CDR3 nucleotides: TGTGCCAGCAGCTTACAGGGGAAGGGCACAGATACGCAGTATTTT.

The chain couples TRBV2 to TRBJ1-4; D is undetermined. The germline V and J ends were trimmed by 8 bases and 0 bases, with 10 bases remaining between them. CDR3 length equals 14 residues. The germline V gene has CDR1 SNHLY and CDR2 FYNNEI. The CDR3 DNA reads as TGTGCCAGCCGCCTTCAGGCAACTAATGAAAAACTGTTTTTT. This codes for CASRLQATNEKLFF.

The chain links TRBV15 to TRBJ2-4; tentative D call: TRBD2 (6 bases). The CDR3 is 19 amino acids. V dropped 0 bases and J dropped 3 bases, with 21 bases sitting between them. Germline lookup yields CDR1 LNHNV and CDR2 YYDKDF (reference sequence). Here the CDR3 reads CATSRDRVFGGIVKNIQYF. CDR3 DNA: TGTGCCACCAGCAGAGATCGGGTTTTCGGGGGAATAGTCAAAAACATTCAGTACTTC.

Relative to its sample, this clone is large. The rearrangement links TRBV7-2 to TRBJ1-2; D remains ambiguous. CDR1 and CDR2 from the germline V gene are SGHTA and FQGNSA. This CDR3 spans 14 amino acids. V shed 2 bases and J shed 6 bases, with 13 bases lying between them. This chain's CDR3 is CASSLRSPLNGYTF. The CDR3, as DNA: TGTGCCAGCAGCTTACGGTCGCCCTTGAATGGCTACACCTTC.

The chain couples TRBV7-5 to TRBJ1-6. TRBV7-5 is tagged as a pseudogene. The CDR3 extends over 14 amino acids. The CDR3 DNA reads TGTGTCAGAAGCCTAAACTGTCGAGGGTCACCCCTCCACTTT. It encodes CVRSLNCRGSPLHF.

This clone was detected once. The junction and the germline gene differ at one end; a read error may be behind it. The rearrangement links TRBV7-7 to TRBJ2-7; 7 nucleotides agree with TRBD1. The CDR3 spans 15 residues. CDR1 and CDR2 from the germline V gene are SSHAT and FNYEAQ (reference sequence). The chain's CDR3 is CASSQRPGGGYEQYF. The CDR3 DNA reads TGTGCTAGCAGCCAACGACCAGGGGGTGGCTACGAGCAGTACTTC.